The clone carrying this T cell receptor (beta chain) was observed at least ten times. Its antigen is unknown. Disease duration under 2 months; hyperthyroidism patients were aged 18 to 65. Patients having uncontrolled infection, another autoimmune disease, pregnancy or lactation were not included. Amplification of TCR beta CDR3 regions used RNA as the template. When the TCR CDR3 underwent first-round RT-PCR, the HTBI primer set was used. TCRdb processed the multiplex PCR reads anew with MiXCR; each CDR3 protein has one entry. The sample has roughly 570,000 distinct CDR3 sequences, about 45% seen once. This sample was included in a study of T cells in Graves' hyperthyroidism and ophthalmopathy. Study results and caveats: Patients with ophthalmopathy were separated from those with stable hyperthyroidism by a 13 V-J model.

The sequence derives from a woman aged 18-35 years with Graves' hyperthyroidism. The sample was peripheral blood or thyroid tissue (not recorded which).

The CDR3 DNA reads as TGCGCCAGCAGCAGCGGGCTAGCGGTATACCAAGAGACCCAGTACTTC. It specifies CASSSGLAVYQETQYF. This chain connects TRBV5-1 to TRBJ2-5; 7 nucleotides align to TRBD2. Germline values: CDR1 SGHRS, CDR2 YFSETQ. This CDR3 spans 16 amino acids. After removal of 4 bases from V and 0 bases from J, the junction contained 9 bases not matched to a gene.